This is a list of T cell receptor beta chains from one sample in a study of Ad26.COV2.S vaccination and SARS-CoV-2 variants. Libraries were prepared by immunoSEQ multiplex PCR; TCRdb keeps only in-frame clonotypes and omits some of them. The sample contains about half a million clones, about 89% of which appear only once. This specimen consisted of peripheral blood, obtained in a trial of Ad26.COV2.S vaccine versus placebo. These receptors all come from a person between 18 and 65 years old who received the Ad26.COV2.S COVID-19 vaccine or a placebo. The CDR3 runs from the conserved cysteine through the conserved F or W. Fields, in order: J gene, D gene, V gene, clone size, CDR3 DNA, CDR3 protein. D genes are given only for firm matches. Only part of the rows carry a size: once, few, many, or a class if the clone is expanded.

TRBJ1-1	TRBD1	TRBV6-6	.	TGTGCCAGCGACCGACAGGGGGGGACTGAAGCTTTCTTT	CASDRQGGTEAFF
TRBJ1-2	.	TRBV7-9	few	TGTGCCAGCAGCTTTTTACAGGGTAACTATGGCTACACCTTC	CASSFLQGNYGYTF
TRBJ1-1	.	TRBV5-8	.	TGTGCCAGCAGCTTGCCGGGGGCCCCCCGTTCCCTCAAAGCTTTCTTT	CASSLPGAPRSLKAFF
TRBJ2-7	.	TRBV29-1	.	TGCAGCGTTGGAGGGGGATCCTACGAGCAGTACTTC	CSVGGGSYEQYF
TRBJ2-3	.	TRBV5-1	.	TGCGCCAGCAGCTTGAGCGGGTACACAGATACGCAGTATTTT	CASSLSGYTDTQYF
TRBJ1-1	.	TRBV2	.	TGTGCCAGCAGAGGGACGGGACCAGACACTGAAGCTTTCTTT	CASRGTGPDTEAFF
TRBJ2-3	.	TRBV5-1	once	TGCGCCAGCAGCTCCTATCCCGGGACTAGCACAGATACGCAGTATTTT	CASSSYPGTSTDTQYF
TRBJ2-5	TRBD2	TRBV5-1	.	TGCGCCAGCAGCTTGATGCCTAGCGGGGGGGCCGTAGAGACCCAGTACTTC	CASSLMPSGGAVETQYF
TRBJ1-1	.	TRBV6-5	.	TGTGCCAGCAGTACGACGGTGAATACTGAAGCTTTCTTT	CASSTTVNTEAFF
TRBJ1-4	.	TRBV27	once	TGTGCCAGCAGTCTTTACCCCCCTGAAAAACTGTTTTTT	CASSLYPPEKLFF
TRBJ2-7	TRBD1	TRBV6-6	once	TGTGCCAGCAGCCCGGGACAGGGCTCCTACGAGCAGTACTTC	CASSPGQGSYEQYF
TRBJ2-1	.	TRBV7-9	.	TGTGCCAGCAGCGCCCGAATGGGGAATGAGCAGTTCTTC	CASSARMGNEQFF
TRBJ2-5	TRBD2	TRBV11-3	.	TGTGCCAGCAGCCTAGGACTAGCGGGGAGAGAAGAGACCCAGTACTTC	CASSLGLAGREETQYF
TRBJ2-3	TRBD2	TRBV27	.	TGTGCCAGCAGTGGAATAGCGGGGCGTGACACAGATACGCAGTATTTT	CASSGIAGRDTDTQYF
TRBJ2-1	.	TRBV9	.	TGTGCCAGCAGCGCATCTCTTGATGAGCAGTTCTTC	CASSASLDEQFF
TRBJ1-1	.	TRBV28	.	TGTGCCAGCAGTCTCGACGGCAACACTGAAGCTTTCTTT	CASSLDGNTEAFF
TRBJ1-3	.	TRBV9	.	TGTGCCAGCAGCGTCTCCTCATACTCTGGAAACACCATATATTTT	CASSVSSYSGNTIYF
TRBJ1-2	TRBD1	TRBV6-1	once	TGTGCCAGCAGTGGAGAGTGGACAGGCGTCTCGACTGGCTACACCTTC	CASSGEWTGVSTGYTF
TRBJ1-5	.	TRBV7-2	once	TGTGCCAGCAGCTTAGCGGGGAGGCAGCCCCAGCATTTT	CASSLAGRQPQHF
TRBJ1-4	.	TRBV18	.	TGTGCCAGCTCACTCCAAACTGGGGCGGGAGATGAAAAACTGTTTTTT	CASSLQTGAGDEKLFF
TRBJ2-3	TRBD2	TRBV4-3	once	TGCGCCAGCAGCCAAGATGGGTCTAGCGGGGGGGAGGATACGCAGTATTTT	CASSQDGSSGGEDTQYF
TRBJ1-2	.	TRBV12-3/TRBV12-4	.	TGTGCCAGCACCCTGACACCTAGGTATGGCTACACCTTC	CASTLTPRYGYTF
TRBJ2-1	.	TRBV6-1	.	TGTGCCAGCAGTGGACTTGGGGGGCCCACCTACAATGAGCAGTTCTTC	CASSGLGGPTYNEQFF
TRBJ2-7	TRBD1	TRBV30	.	TGTGCCTGGAGAGAGGGACAGGGGGCTCGCTACGAGCAGTACTTC	CAWREGQGARYEQYF
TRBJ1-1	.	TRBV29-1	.	TGCAGCGTTGAAAGGACAGAGAACACTGAAGCTTTCTTT	CSVERTENTEAFF
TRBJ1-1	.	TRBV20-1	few	TGCAGTGCTAGTGATTTGTCTTATGGGGGGCGCTTGAACACTGAAGCTTTCTTT	CSASDLSYGGRLNTEAFF
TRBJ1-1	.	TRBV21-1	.	TGTGCCAGCAGCATCAGAAGGCTCACTGAAGCTTTCTTT	CASSIRRLTEAFF
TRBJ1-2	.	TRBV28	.	TGTGCCAGTTTCGGGTTTGGTCGAGGCAGATACTATGGCTACACCTTC	CASFGFGRGRYYGYTF
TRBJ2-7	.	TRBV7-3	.	TGTGCCAGCAGCTTAACAGGGGGTAATCCCGAGCAGTACTTC	CASSLTGGNPEQYF
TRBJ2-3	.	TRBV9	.	TGTGCCAGCAGCGTAATGAGTGGCAGCACAGATACGCAGTATTTT	CASSVMSGSTDTQYF
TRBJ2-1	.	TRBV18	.	TGTGCCAGCTCACCACAGGAGGGTTCCCCCAAGTACAATGAGCAGTTCTTC	CASSPQEGSPKYNEQFF
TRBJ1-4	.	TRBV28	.	TGTGCCAGCAGACCGGGAGGGCAGAAGAATGAAAAACTGTTTTTT	CASRPGGQKNEKLFF
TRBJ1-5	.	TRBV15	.	TGTGCCACCAGCAACAGTGCGGGGTACAGCAATCAGCCCCAGCATTTT	CATSNSAGYSNQPQHF
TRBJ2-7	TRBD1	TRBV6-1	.	TGTGCCAGCAGTGATGGTAGGGGGCGCGAGCAGTACTTC	CASSDGRGREQYF
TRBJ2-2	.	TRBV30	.	TGTGCCCTGGGAAGGGGGACCGGGGAGCTGTTTTTT	CALGRGTGELFF
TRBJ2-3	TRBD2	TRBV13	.	TGTGCCAGCAGCCTAGCGGGAGCTACAGATACGCAGTATTTT	CASSLAGATDTQYF
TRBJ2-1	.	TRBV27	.	TGTGCCAGCAGCCGCTCGACAGGAGAGGGGAATGAGCAGTTCTTC	CASSRSTGEGNEQFF
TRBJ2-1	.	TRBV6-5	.	TGTGCCAGTGGGGGGTCGGAGCAGTTCTTC	CASGGSEQFF
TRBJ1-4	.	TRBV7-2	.	TGTGCCAGCAGCCCCGGGGGGCCGGGTGAAAAACTGTTTTTT	CASSPGGPGEKLFF
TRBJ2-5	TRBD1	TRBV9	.	TGTGCCAGCAGCGCTACAGGGGGCAGGGAGACCCAGTACTTC	CASSATGGRETQYF
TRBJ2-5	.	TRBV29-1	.	TGCAGCGTTGTCCGACAGCTCTTCCAAGAGACCCAGTACTTC	CSVVRQLFQETQYF
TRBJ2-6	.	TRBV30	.	TGTGCCTGGATACCACAGGGAACCGGGGCCAACGTCCTGACTTTC	CAWIPQGTGANVLTF
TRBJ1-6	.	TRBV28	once	TGTGCCAGCAGCTTTATATCAGGGTGGGGGAGCTCCTATAATTCACCCCTCCACTTT	CASSFISGWGSSYNSPLHF
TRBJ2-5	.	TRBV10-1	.	TGCGCCAGCAGTGACGAGACCCAGTACTTC	CASSDETQYF
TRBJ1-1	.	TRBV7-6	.	TGTGCCAGCAGCTTAGAGTTGACGGGGATCGAAGCTTTCTTT	CASSLELTGIEAFF
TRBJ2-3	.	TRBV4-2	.	TGTGCCAGCAGCCCAGCCCGGGGGATGTATGCAGATACGCAGTATTTT	CASSPARGMYADTQYF
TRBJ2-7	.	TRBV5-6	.	TGTGCCAGCAGCCGGACAGCCACCTACGAGCAGTACTTC	CASSRTATYEQYF
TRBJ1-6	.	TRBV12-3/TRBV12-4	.	TGTGCCAGCAGTCCCGGCTATTCACCCCTCCACTTT	CASSPGYSPLHF
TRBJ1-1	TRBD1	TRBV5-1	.	TGCGCCAGCAGCCTCCAGGGGGGGCTGAACACTGAAGCTTTCTTT	CASSLQGGLNTEAFF
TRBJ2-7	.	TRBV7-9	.	TGTGCCAGCAGCCTGGGGCAGGGTGGTCCTCGGGAGCAGTACTTC	CASSLGQGGPREQYF
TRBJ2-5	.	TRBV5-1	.	TGCGCCAGCAGCCTAGGATCCGAAGAGACCCAGTACTTC	CASSLGSEETQYF
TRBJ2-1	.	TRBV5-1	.	TGCGCCAGCAGCTTGGACGGGGGGCGGACTTACAATGAGCAGTTCTTC	CASSLDGGRTYNEQFF
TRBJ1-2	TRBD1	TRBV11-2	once	TGTGCCAGCAGAGGATTAAGACAGGGGGTTGGTGGCTACACCTTC	CASRGLRQGVGGYTF
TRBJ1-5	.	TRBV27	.	TGTGCCAGCAGTTCCAAGCAGGGGTTAAGCAATCAGCCCCAGCATTTT	CASSSKQGLSNQPQHF
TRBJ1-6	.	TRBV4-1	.	TGCGCCAGCAGCCAAGCCGGGACCGCGCGGGGCTCCTATAATTCACCCCTCCACTTT	CASSQAGTARGSYNSPLHF
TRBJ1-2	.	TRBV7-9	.	TGTGCCAGCAGCTTACGGCAGGGGATCGGCTATGGCTACACCTTC	CASSLRQGIGYGYTF